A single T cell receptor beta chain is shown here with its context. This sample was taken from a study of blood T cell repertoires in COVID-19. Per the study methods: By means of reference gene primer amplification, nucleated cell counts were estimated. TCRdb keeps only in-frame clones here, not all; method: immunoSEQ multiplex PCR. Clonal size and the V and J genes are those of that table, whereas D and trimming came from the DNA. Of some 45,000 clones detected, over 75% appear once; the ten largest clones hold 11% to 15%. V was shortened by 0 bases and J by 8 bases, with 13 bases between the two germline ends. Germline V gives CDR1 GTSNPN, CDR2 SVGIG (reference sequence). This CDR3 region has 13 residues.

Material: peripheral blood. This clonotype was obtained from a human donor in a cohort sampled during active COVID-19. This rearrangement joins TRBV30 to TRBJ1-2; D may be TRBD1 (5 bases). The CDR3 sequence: CAWSVSGRGGYTF. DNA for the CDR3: TGTGCCTGGAGTGTATCGGGGCGGGGAGGCTACACCTTC.